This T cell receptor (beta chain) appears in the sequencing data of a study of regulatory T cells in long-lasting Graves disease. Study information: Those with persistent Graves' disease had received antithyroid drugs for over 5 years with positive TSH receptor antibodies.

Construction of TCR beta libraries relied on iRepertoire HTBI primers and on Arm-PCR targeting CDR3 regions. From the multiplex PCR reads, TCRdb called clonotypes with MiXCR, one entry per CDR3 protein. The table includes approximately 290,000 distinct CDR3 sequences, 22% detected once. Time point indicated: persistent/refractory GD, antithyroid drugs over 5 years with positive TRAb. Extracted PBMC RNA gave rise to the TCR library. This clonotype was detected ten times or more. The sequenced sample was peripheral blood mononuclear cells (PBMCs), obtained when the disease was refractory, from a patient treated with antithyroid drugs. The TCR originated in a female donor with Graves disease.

Written as DNA, the CDR3 is TGTGCCAGCAGTTTACTACAGGGGGATGGGACTGAAGCTTTCTTT. Translating gives CASSLLQGDGTEAFF. The chain carries TRBV28 and TRBJ1-1; 8 bases fit TRBD1. CDR1 and CDR2 (germline): MDHEN, SYDVKM. The CDR3 length is 15 residues. The trim removed 2 bases at V and 5 bases at J, leaving 7 bases unmatched.